Following are 3 T cell receptor beta chains from one sample sequenced in a study of identical twins. One entry per CDR3 protein results from TCRdb running MiXCR on the 5' RACE reads. The repertoire has some 690,000 distinct CDR3 sequences, 21% of them found once; the top ten carry roughly 4.3%. The data were also submitted as part of a second study, on T cells expressing NK-cell markers.

Source material: PBMCs. These TCRs come from a woman aged 18-29 years in good health.

This clonotype was detected many times. The chain joins TRBV20-1 to TRBJ2-1; D is uncertain. This CDR3 has 15 residues. V lost 5 bases and J lost 3, with 17 bases in between. Germline V gives CDR1 DFQATT, CDR2 SNEGSKA (reference sequence). The DNA of the CDR3 is TGCAGTGCTCGCGCCAGCGCCCGATTCTACAATGAGCAGTTCTTC. Its protein is CSARASARFYNEQFF.

This clonotype was detected a few times. The V gene is TRBV7-2, the J gene TRBJ2-7; 14 nucleotides match TRBD2. Per germline, CDR1 SGHTA and CDR2 FQGNSA. The CDR3 has 16 amino acids. V dropped 4 bases and J dropped 3; count of bases not matched to a gene: 5. DNA for the CDR3: TGTGCCAGCAGCTCTAGGACTAGCGGGAGGAACTACGAGCAGTACTTC. Encoded protein: CASSSRTSGRNYEQYF.

The chain links TRBV6-5 to TRBJ1-5, with a weak D call TRBD1 (5 bases). Germline CDR1 MNHEY, CDR2 SVGAGI. V gave up 2 bases and J gave up 4 bases, with 9 bases separating them. The CDR3 sequence is 14 residues long. CDR3 loop: CASSYGGNNQPQHF. In nucleotides, the CDR3 is TGTGCCAGCAGTTACGGGGGGAATAATCAGCCCCAGCATTTT.